The present TCR beta chain was sequenced within a study of blood T cell repertoires in COVID-19 (dated by TCRdb to 2018 to 2021). Background for the entire study: Samples from collaborators originated in the United States, Italy and Spain and spanned both the acute and convalescent phases of COVID-19. The material from the prospective study consisted of cDNA or gDNA derived from T cells, B-cell-depleted T cells, or PBMCs. Deeply sampled blood TCRbeta repertoires from subjects exposed to, actively infected with, or recovered from COVID-19 were included in the dataset. The repertoires were released in a freely available public database meant as a resource for research on the immune response to SARS-CoV-2. Samples came from the ongoing ImmuneRACE study (first 160 participants) plus 1,254 subjects from 6 global collaborators. Sample metadata almost always included a de-identified subject ID, COVID-19 status, age in years and sex. Where available, HLA class I and class II types were taken from metadata supplied by the sample provider and were not determined by assay-based typing. The investigation overall reported the following: How much clinical and demographic metadata was included differed by source and by participant, and the metadata was provided uncurated.

Concerning this clone itself: Its target antigen remains unknown. No much larger clonotype is one base removed from it; base qualities were not supplied.

Whole blood was collected in K2EDTA tubes by collaborating institutions according to the institutions' own protocols. Collaborator samples were shipped for TCRbeta analysis as frozen whole blood, isolated PBMCs, or DNA extracted from either sample type. Spanning cysteine to phenylalanine, the CDR3 consists of 15 amino acids. Here the CDR3 DNA is all that survives: 45 bases in frame from base 1. Taken from the germline V gene, the CDR1 and CDR2 loops are ENHRY and SYGVKD. V drops 1 base and J drops 1 base, leaving 10 bases in between. TCRbeta CDR3 regions were amplified from genomic DNA using the immunoSEQ Assay, a bias-controlled multiplex PCR. Per the original workflow: The number of nucleated cells in each sample was estimated by amplification of reference gene primers within the assay. To quantify the absolute abundance of each unique TCRbeta CDR3 rearrangement, sequence reads were collapsed and filtered. For each sample, productive Simpson clonality was calculated as the square root of Simpson's diversity index over productive rearrangements. TCRdb provides this immuneACCESS table in a form limited to in-frame rearrangements. Some clones are lacking; in checked studies, under half of them reflect an unresolved V gene, and why the rest are absent is not known. The V and J calls and clone size are taken from that table; D and trimming were inferred from the DNA. Across this sample there are 350,000 to 450,000 clones, with 85% seen only once. The ten largest clonotypes hold 3.6% of the sample.

Source material: peripheral blood. The origin of this receptor is a woman in her late teens or twenties with acute or convalescent COVID-19. The chain is made from TRBV10-3 and TRBJ1-2; confidence is insufficient to name the D gene. The CDR3 in this case is CAISEYPEVNYGYTF. Here is the DNA: TGTGCCATCAGTGAGTACCCGGAGGTTAACTATGGCTACACCTTC.